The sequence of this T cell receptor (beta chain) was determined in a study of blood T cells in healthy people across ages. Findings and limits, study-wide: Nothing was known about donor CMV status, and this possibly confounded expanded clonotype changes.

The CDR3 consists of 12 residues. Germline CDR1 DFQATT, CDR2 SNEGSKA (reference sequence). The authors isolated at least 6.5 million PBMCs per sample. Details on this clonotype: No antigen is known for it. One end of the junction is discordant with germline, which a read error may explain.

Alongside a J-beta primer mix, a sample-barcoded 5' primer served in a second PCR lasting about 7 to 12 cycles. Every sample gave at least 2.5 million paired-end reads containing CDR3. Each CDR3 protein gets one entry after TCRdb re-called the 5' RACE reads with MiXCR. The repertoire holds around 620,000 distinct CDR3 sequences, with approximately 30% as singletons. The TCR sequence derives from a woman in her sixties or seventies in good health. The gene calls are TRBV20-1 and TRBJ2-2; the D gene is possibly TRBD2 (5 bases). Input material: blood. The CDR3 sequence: CSGLENTGELFF. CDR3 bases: TGTTCAGGACTGGAGAACACCGGGGAGCTGTTTTTT.